This TCR beta chain was captured by sequencing in a study of CD8 T cells in ankylosing spondylitis. Study-wide results and limits: Seemingly characteristic of ankylosing spondylitis blood was a TCR beta motif consisting of several highly homologous variants. Disease-associated clones were reportedly significantly overrepresented in matched ankylosing spondylitis synovial fluid. Existing reports had already noted some motif variants in reactive arthritis synovial fluid and blood.

The CDR3 sequence is 13 residues long. V dropped 6 bases and J dropped 3 bases, with 11 bases sitting between them. Germline CDR1 reads MRHNA; CDR2 reads SNTAGT. The TCR beta libraries were generated through quantitative 5'-RACE incorporating molecular barcodes. From the 5' RACE reads, TCRdb called clonotypes with MiXCR, one entry per CDR3 protein. In the table there are about 450,000 distinct CDR3 sequences, roughly 26% of which are singletons. With regard to this clonotype: Its target is unknown.

The source is a male donor with ankylosing spondylitis. The sample comprised blood, either unsorted or a sorted T cell fraction (not recorded which). The chain uses TRBV6-4 and TRBJ1-1, with a possible D match to TRBD1 (5 bases). CDR3 sequence reads: CASRVQEYTEAFF. CDR3 in DNA: TGTGCCAGCAGGGTACAGGAGTACACTGAAGCTTTCTTT.